Listed below are T cell receptor beta chains from one sample, sequenced in a study of post-analysis software for immune sequencing data. TCRdb used MiXCR to reprocess the PCR reads, holding one entry per CDR3 protein. The table lists roughly 200,000 distinct CDR3 sequences, approximately 30% of them singletons. Input material: blood. These receptors originate from a girl aged 2-17 years with multiple sclerosis. CDR3s include the opening cysteine and the closing phenylalanine or tryptophan. The D gene is left open where the match is weak. Clone size appears in some rows only: once, few, many, or a class for an expanded clone.

j_gene | v_gene | abundance | d_gene | CDR3aa | CDR3nt
TRBJ1-2 | TRBV20-1 | NA | TRBD1 | CSARDRVTEYGYTF | TGCAGTGCTAGGGACAGGGTAACAGAGTATGGCTACACCTTC
TRBJ2-2 | TRBV10-3 | NA | NA | CAISEGTGELFF | TGTGCCATCAGTGAGGGCACCGGGGAGCTGTTTTTT
TRBJ2-1 | TRBV7-3 | NA | TRBD2 | CASSLYGASGSFSYNEQFF | TGTGCCAGCAGCTTATACGGGGCTAGCGGGAGTTTCTCTTACAATGAGCAGTTCTTC
TRBJ2-2 | TRBV11-2 | few | TRBD2 | CASSLLTSGTGELFF | TGTGCCAGCAGCCTCCTAACTAGCGGAACCGGGGAGCTGTTTTTT
TRBJ1-2 | TRBV7-2 | NA | NA | CASSLGGESGPYGYTF | TGTGCCAGCAGCTTAGGAGGGGAATCAGGGCCCTATGGCTACACCTTC
TRBJ2-1 | TRBV5-1 | many | NA | CASSLDAMSSYNEQFF | TGCGCCAGCAGCTTGGACGCAATGAGCTCCTACAATGAGCAGTTCTTC
TRBJ1-2 | TRBV28 | NA | TRBD1 | CASRSTGGGYGYTF | TGTGCCAGCAGGTCTACAGGGGGTGGATATGGCTACACCTTC
TRBJ2-3 | TRBV2 | NA | NA | CASSTSNTDTQYF | TGTGCCAGCTCGACCTCAAACACAGATACGCAGTATTTT
TRBJ2-5 | TRBV3-1 | NA | NA | CASSRRGAWSTQYF | TGTGCCAGCAGCCGGAGGGGCGCCTGGTCGACCCAGTACTTC
TRBJ2-4 | TRBV9 | NA | NA | CASSVGWENIQYF | TGTGCCAGCAGCGTAGGTTGGGAAAACATTCAGTACTTC
TRBJ2-2 | TRBV7-9 | NA | TRBD2 | CASSPRNRLAGGPTGELFF | TGTGCCAGCAGCCCCAGGAACCGACTAGCGGGAGGGCCAACCGGGGAGCTGTTTTTT
TRBJ1-2 | TRBV10-2 | NA | TRBD1 | CAIAGQALISVSGYTF | TGCGCCATTGCGGGACAGGCCTTGATTAGTGTTTCTGGCTACACCTTC
TRBJ2-5 | TRBV12-3/TRBV12-4 | NA | TRBD2 | CASSLVQLAGAPVRETQYF | TGTGCCAGCAGCTTAGTTCAACTAGCGGGGGCCCCAGTTCGCGAGACCCAGTACTTC
TRBJ2-7 | TRBV27 | many | TRBD1 | CASSTRDRLYEQYF | TGTGCCAGCAGTACCCGGGACAGGCTCTACGAGCAGTACTTC
TRBJ2-7 | TRBV28 | NA | NA | CASSLGGHKGHEQYF | TGTGCCAGCAGTTTAGGAGGTCACAAGGGCCACGAGCAGTACTTC
TRBJ1-1 | TRBV12-3/TRBV12-4 | NA | NA | CASSFSDEAFF | TGTGCCAGCAGTTTCTCAGATGAAGCTTTCTTT
TRBJ2-1 | TRBV7-2 | many | NA | CASSFAAAPAYNEQFF | TGTGCCAGCAGCTTTGCGGCAGCGCCTGCCTACAATGAGCAGTTCTTC
TRBJ2-4 | TRBV4-1 | many | TRBD1 | CASSQGQGWGNIQYF | TGCGCCAGCAGCCAAGGACAGGGGTGGGGGAACATTCAGTACTTC
TRBJ1-4 | TRBV12-3/TRBV12-4 | NA | NA | CASSLGGGVGEKLFF | TGTGCCAGCAGTTTGGGCGGGGGCGTCGGCGAAAAACTGTTTTTT
TRBJ1-1 | TRBV7-2 | few | NA | CASSLILRDTEAFF | TGTGCCAGCAGCTTAATCCTCAGGGACACTGAAGCTTTCTTT
TRBJ1-5 | TRBV6-1 | few | NA | CASSEGQPINQPQHF | TGTGCCAGCAGTGAGGGGCAGCCGATCAATCAGCCCCAGCATTTT
TRBJ2-5 | TRBV27 | NA | TRBD1 | CASSPGQGRQETQYF | TGTGCCAGCAGTCCCGGACAGGGAAGACAAGAGACCCAGTACTTC
TRBJ2-1 | TRBV6-2/TRBV6-3 | many | TRBD2 | CASSYPRGLAGGPRNEQFF | TGTGCCAGCAGTTACCCCAGAGGTTTAGCGGGAGGGCCACGGAATGAGCAGTTCTTC
TRBJ2-5 | TRBV7-8 | few | TRBD2 | CASSPGLAGAFIAKETQYF | TGTGCCAGCAGCCCCGGACTAGCGGGGGCATTCATCGCAAAAGAGACCCAGTACTTC
TRBJ2-1 | TRBV5-1 | many | TRBD2 | CASSQTLAEADNEQFF | TGCGCCAGCAGCCAGACACTAGCGGAAGCCGACAATGAGCAGTTCTTC
TRBJ1-1 | TRBV12-3/TRBV12-4 | many | NA | CASSWGTLNTEAFF | TGTGCCAGCAGTTGGGGGACCCTTAACACTGAAGCTTTCTTT
TRBJ2-7 | TRBV5-1 | NA | NA | CASSLDSSRPYEQYF | TGCGCCAGCAGCTTGGACAGTTCAAGGCCCTACGAGCAGTACTTC
TRBJ1-2 | TRBV29-1 | many | NA | CTGSTNYGYTF | TGCACCGGGTCGACCAACTATGGCTACACCTTC
TRBJ2-5 | TRBV7-2 | many | TRBD1 | CASSLAWTGTFQETQYF | TGTGCCAGCAGCTTAGCGTGGACAGGGACATTCCAAGAGACCCAGTACTTC
TRBJ1-5 | TRBV27 | NA | NA | CASSLSGSSQPQHF | TGTGCCAGCAGTTTGTCAGGGTCGAGTCAGCCCCAGCATTTT
TRBJ2-3 | TRBV7-9 | few | TRBD2 | CASSHGLAGGYTDTQYF | TGTGCCAGCAGCCATGGACTAGCGGGGGGATACACAGATACGCAGTATTTT
TRBJ2-7 | TRBV5-5 | many | TRBD1 | CASSSGTGAYYEQYF | TGTGCCAGCAGCTCAGGGACAGGGGCCTACTACGAGCAGTACTTC
TRBJ2-7 | TRBV20-1 | many | NA | CSARGLYEQYF | TGCAGTGCTAGAGGACTCTACGAGCAGTACTTC
TRBJ2-1 | TRBV5-6 | many | NA | CASSLARLYRASNEQFF | TGTGCCAGCAGCTTGGCTAGATTGTACAGGGCCTCCAATGAGCAGTTCTTC
TRBJ2-3 | TRBV7-9 | many | TRBD2 | CASISVPTSGKADTQYF | TGTGCCAGCATCTCAGTCCCGACTAGCGGGAAAGCAGATACGCAGTATTTT
TRBJ1-2 | TRBV14 | once | NA | CAGSRRGDLYGYTF | TGTGCCGGCAGTCGACGTGGGGATCTCTATGGCTACACCTTC
TRBJ2-7 | TRBV3-1 | NA | NA | CASSQDPDLFYEQYF | TGTGCCAGCAGCCAAGACCCTGACCTTTTCTACGAGCAGTACTTC
TRBJ2-5 | TRBV9 | NA | NA | CASSVDSGRGETQYF | TGTGCCAGCAGCGTAGATAGCGGCCGAGGGGAGACCCAGTACTTC
TRBJ2-5 | TRBV7-9 | NA | NA | CASSLGVAMKETQYF | TGTGCCAGCAGCTTAGGGGTAGCGATGAAAGAGACCCAGTACTTC
TRBJ2-7 | TRBV20-1 | NA | NA | CSARAGYGLHEQYF | TGCAGTGCTAGAGCGGGCTACGGTCTCCACGAGCAGTACTTC
TRBJ2-5 | TRBV15 | many | NA | CATSRDPDRLQETQYF | TGTGCCACCAGCAGAGACCCGGACAGACTCCAAGAGACCCAGTACTTC
TRBJ1-6 | TRBV5-1 | NA | TRBD1 | CASSRWDRGSFNSPLHF | TGCGCCAGCAGCCGGTGGGACAGGGGGAGTTTTAATTCACCCCTCCACTTT
TRBJ1-2 | TRBV12-3/TRBV12-4 | many | NA | CASSPNYGYTF | TGTGCCAGCAGTCCCAACTATGGCTACACCTTC
TRBJ2-7 | TRBV20-1 | NA | NA | CSATGGGEQYF | TGCAGTGCTACCGGGGGCGGCGAGCAGTACTTC
TRBJ1-5 | TRBV30 | few | NA | CAWSQSPGQPRHF | TGTGCCTGGAGTCAAAGCCCCGGACAGCCCCGGCATTTT
TRBJ1-4 | TRBV12-3/TRBV12-4 | few | NA | CASSSLELREKLFF | TGTGCCAGCAGTTCCCTGGAACTACGTGAAAAACTGTTTTTT
TRBJ2-7 | TRBV13 | NA | TRBD2 | CASSLEGGLAGGGTYEQYF | TGTGCCAGCAGCTTAGAGGGAGGACTAGCGGGAGGGGGAACCTACGAGCAGTACTTC
TRBJ1-1 | TRBV5-1 | few | NA | CASSLPTGPDTEAFF | TGCGCCAGCAGCCTACCAACAGGGCCGGACACTGAAGCTTTCTTT
TRBJ2-7 | TRBV28 | few | NA | CASTSPGTQTYEQYF | TGTGCCAGCACCTCCCCCGGGACACAAACTTACGAGCAGTACTTC
TRBJ2-1 | TRBV7-2 | many | TRBD2 | CASSLQKLAVNEQFF | TGTGCCAGCAGCTTACAAAAACTAGCGGTCAATGAGCAGTTCTTC
TRBJ2-6 | TRBV29-1 | many | NA | CSVEGQVLASGANVLTF | TGCAGCGTTGAAGGGCAGGTATTAGCCTCTGGGGCCAACGTCCTGACTTTC
TRBJ2-1 | TRBV20-1 | few | NA | CSAREPGIYNEQFF | TGCAGTGCAAGAGAACCGGGAATTTACAATGAGCAGTTCTTC
TRBJ1-6 | TRBV4-1 | few | TRBD1 | CASSQVWTGANSSPLHF | TGCGCCAGCAGCCAAGTATGGACAGGGGCAAATAGTTCACCCCTCCACTTT
TRBJ2-5 | TRBV29-1 | NA | NA | CSVDRSSETQYF | TGCAGCGTTGACCGCAGCTCCGAGACCCAGTACTTC
TRBJ2-1 | TRBV14 | NA | TRBD2 | CASSQVLAGANEQFF | TGTGCCAGCAGCCAAGTCCTAGCGGGAGCCAATGAGCAGTTCTTC
TRBJ1-1 | TRBV5-1 | NA | NA | CASSWAGGSTEAFF | TGCGCCAGCAGCTGGGCCGGGGGCAGCACTGAAGCTTTCTTT
TRBJ2-7 | TRBV15 | many | NA | CATSRSPGQMGYEQYF | TGTGCCACCAGCAGGTCACCCGGACAGATGGGCTACGAGCAGTACTTC